Shown below are 3 T cell receptor beta chains from a single sample sequenced in a study of response to subunit inactivated influenza vaccine. Using its own MiXCR run on the RT-PCR reads, TCRdb lists one record per CDR3 protein. The table records about 300,000 distinct CDR3 sequences, approximately 23% of them present only once. Specimen: PBMCs from blood, collected less than 22 months after vaccination. Receptors were obtained from a man aged 50-75 years who received an inactivated influenza vaccine.

V usage is TRBV14 and J usage is TRBJ2-5, with D possibly TRBD1 on 5 matching bases. The V gene lost 5 bases and the J gene lost 5 bases, with 18 bases spanning the gap. CDR1 SGHDN and CDR2 FVKESK come from the germline V gene. The CDR3 totals 15 residues. The CDR3 here is CASSKGRLGSETQYF. CDR3 nucleotides: TGTGCCAGCAGCAAGGGGCGGCTGGGATCCGAGACCCAGTACTTC.

The rearrangement links TRBV5-1 to TRBJ1-2; 11 nucleotides agree with TRBD1. Germline trimming cut 4 bases from V and 5 bases from J; bases unmatched to any gene: 7. CDR3 length: 15 amino acids. Germline V gives CDR1 SGHRS, CDR2 YFSETQ. CDR3 sequence (DNA): TGCGCCAGCAGCCCGGCGGGACAGGGGGTTTATGGCTACACCTTC. This gives the protein CASSPAGQGVYGYTF.

This clonotype was seen a few times. Sequence at one end of the junction differs from germline and may be a read error. The chain joins TRBV15 to TRBJ2-2; D uncertain. CDR3 size: 15 residues. Germline assignment: CDR1 LNHNV and CDR2 YYDKDF (reference sequence). CDR3 in amino acids: CATSREGGYTGELFF. In nucleotides, the CDR3 is TGTGCCACCAGCAGAGAGGGCGGCTACACTGGGGAGCTGTTTTTT. Drawing the rest from reference TRBV15 and TRBJ2-2, the complete variable domain is DAMVIQNPRYQVTQFGKPVTLSCSQTLNHNVMYWYQQKSSQAPKLLFHYYDKDFNNEADTPDNFQSRRPNTSFCFLDIRSPGLGDTAMYLCATSREGGYTGELFFGEGSRLTVL.